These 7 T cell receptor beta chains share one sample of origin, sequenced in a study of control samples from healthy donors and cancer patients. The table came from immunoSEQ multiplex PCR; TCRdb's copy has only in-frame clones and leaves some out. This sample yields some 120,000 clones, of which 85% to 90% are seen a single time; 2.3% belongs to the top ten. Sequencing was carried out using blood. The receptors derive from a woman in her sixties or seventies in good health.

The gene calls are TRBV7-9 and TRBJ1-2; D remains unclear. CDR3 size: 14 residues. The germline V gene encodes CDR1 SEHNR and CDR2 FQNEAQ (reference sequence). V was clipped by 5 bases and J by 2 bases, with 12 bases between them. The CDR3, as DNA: TGTGCCAGCAGCGAAGGGATGGGGAACTATGGCTACACCTTC. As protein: CASSEGMGNYGYTF.

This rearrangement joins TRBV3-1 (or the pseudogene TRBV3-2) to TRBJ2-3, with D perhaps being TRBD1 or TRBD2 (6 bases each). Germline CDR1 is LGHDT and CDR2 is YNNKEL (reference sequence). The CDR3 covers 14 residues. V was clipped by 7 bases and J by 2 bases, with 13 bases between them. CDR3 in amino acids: CASKGGPFTDTQYF. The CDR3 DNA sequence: TGTGCCAGCAAAGGGGGGCCCTTCACAGATACGCAGTATTTT.

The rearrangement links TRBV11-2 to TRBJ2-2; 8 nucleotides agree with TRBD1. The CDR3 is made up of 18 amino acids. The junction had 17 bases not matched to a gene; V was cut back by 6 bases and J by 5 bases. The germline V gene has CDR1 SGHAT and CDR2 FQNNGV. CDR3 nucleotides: TGTGCCAGCAGAACAGAGGGGGGCAGGGGGCTTCGGACCGGGGAGCTGTTTTTT. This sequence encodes CASRTEGGRGLRTGELFF.

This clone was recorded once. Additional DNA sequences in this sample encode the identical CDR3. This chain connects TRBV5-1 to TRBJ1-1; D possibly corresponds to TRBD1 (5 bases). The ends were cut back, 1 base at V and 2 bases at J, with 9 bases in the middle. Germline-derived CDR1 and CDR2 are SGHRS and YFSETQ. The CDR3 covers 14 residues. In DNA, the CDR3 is TGCGCCAGCAGCTTGAATAGGGGTAACACTGAAGCTTTCTTT. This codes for CASSLNRGNTEAFF.

The CDR3 is CASSDQVNTEAFF. For the CDR3, the DNA is TGCGCCAGCAGCGATCAAGTAAACACTGAAGCTTTCTTT. The rearrangement joins TRBV5-1 to TRBJ1-1, with no clear D. Trimming left V 4 bases short and J 2 bases short, with 9 bases between. The CDR3 runs 13 residues. The germline V gene encodes CDR1 SGHRS and CDR2 YFSETQ.

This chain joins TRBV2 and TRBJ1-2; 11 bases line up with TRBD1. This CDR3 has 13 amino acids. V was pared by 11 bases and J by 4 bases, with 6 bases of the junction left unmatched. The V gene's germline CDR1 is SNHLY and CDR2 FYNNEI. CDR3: CAGGQGATYGYTF. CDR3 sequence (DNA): TGTGCCGGAGGACAGGGGGCGACCTATGGCTACACCTTC.

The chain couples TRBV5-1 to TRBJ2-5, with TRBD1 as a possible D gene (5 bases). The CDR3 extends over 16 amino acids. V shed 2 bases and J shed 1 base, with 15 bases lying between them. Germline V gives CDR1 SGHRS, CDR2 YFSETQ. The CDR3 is CASSFGAPPTQETQYF. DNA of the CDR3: TGCGCCAGCAGCTTTGGGGCCCCTCCCACCCAAGAGACCCAGTACTTC.